What follows are 2 T cell receptor beta chains derived from one specimen sequenced in a study of blood T cell repertoires in COVID-19. The method was immunoSEQ multiplex PCR; TCRdb's version includes in-frame clones alone and lacks a portion of them. The data show 200,000 to 250,000 clones, with roughly four fifths seen just once and approximately 7.6% held by the top ten. Specimen: peripheral blood. Receptor source: an elderly woman with COVID-19, enrolled during active disease.

This clone was seen only once. The chain has TRBV2 and TRBJ1-6; no clear D. The CDR3 is 12 amino acids. CDR1 and CDR2 from the germline V gene are SNHLY and FYNNEI. V dropped 7 bases and J dropped 5 bases, with 6 bases sitting between them. The CDR3 protein is CASKSDNSPLHF. CDR3 bases: TGTGCCAGCAAGTCAGATAATTCACCCCTCCACTTT.

The chain has TRBV29-1 and TRBJ2-7; 12 bases align to TRBD2. J lost 2 bases, V lost 5 bases, and 4 bases had no gene match. The CDR3 runs 14 residues. From germline, CDR1 is SQVTM and CDR2 ANQGSEA. CDR3 bases: TGCAGCGTTCGACTAGCGGGAGACCCCTACGAGCAGTACTTC. This gives the protein CSVRLAGDPYEQYF.